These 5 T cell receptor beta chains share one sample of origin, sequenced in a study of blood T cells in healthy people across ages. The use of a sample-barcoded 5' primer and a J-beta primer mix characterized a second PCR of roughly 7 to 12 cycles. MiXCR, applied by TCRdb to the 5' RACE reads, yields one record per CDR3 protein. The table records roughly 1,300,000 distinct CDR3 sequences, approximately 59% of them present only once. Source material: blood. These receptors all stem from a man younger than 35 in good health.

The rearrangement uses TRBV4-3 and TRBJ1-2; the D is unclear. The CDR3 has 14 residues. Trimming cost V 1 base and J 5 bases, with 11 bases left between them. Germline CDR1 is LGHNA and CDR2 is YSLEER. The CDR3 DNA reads TGCGCCAGCAGCCAAGCCCGGGTCAATTATGGCTACACCTTC. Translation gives CASSQARVNYGYTF.

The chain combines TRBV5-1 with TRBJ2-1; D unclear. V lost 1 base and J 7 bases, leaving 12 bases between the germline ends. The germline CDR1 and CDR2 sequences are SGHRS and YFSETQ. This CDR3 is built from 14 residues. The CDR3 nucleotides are TGCGCCAGCAGCTTGACGTGGACCACTAATGAGCAGTTCTTC. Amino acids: CASSLTWTTNEQFF.

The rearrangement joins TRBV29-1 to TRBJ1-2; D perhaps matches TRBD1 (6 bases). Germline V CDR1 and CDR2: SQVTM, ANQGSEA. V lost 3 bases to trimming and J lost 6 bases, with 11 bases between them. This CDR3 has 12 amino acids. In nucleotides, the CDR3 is TGCAGCGTTGATGCAGGGGCACATGGCTACACCTTC. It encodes CSVDAGAHGYTF.

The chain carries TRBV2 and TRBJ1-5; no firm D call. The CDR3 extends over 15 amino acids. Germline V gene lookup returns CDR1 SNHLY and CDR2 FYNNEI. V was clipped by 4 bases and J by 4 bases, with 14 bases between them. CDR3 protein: CASSAQSSPNQPQHF. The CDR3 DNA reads TGTGCCAGCAGTGCCCAGTCGAGCCCTAATCAGCCCCAGCATTTT.

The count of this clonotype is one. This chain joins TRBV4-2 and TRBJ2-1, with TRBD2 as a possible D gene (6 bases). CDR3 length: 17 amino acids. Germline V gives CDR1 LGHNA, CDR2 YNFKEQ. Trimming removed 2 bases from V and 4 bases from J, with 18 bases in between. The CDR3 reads CASSQWGVPSEYNEQFF. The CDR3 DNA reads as TGTGCCAGCAGCCAATGGGGGGTTCCTAGCGAGTACAATGAGCAGTTCTTC.